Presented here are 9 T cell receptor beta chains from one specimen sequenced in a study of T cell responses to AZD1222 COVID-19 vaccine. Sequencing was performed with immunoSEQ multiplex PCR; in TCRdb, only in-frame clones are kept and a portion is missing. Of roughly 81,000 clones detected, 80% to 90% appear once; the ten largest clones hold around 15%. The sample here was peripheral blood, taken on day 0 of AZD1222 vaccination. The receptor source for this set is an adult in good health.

This CDR3 reads CASSLRDDTEAFF. The CDR3 DNA sequence: TGTGCCAGCAGCTTACGGGACGACACTGAAGCTTTCTTT. This rearrangement joins TRBV7-9 to TRBJ1-1; D might be TRBD1 (5 bases). CDR1 and CDR2 (germline): SEHNR, FQNEAQ (reference sequence). The CDR3 consists of 13 residues. V lost 2 bases and J lost 3, with 7 bases in between.

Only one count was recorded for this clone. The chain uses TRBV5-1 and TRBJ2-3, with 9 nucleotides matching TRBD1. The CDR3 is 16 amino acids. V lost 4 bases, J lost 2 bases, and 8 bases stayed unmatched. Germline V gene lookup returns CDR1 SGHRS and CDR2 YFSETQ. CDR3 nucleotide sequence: TGCGCCAGCAGCCTCGGAGGGACAGGGAACACAGATACGCAGTATTTT. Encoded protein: CASSLGGTGNTDTQYF.

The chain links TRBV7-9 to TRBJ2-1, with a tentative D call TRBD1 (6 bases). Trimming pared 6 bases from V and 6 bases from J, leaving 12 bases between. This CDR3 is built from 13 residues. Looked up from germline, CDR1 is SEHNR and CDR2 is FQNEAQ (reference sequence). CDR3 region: CASRRLQGNEQFF. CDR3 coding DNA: TGTGCCAGCAGGCGATTACAGGGCAATGAGCAGTTCTTC.

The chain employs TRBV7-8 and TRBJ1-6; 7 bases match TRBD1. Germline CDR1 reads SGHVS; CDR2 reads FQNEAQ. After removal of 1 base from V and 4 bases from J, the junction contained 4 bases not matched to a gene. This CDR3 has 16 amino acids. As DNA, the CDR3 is TGTGCCAGCAGCTTAGGGACAGGCGTTTATAATTCACCCCTCCACTTT. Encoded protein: CASSLGTGVYNSPLHF.

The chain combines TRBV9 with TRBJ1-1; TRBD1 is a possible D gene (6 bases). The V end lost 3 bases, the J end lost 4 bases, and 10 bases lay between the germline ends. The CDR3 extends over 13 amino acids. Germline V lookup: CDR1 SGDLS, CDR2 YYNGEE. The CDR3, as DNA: TGTGCCAGCAGCGCGATGGACAGCACTGAAGCTTTCTTT. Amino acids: CASSAMDSTEAFF.

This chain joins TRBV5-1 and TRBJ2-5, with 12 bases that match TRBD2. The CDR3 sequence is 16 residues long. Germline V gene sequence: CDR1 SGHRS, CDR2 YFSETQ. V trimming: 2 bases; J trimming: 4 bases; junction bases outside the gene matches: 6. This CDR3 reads CASSLFLAGGRETQYF. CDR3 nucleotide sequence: TGCGCCAGCAGCTTATTTCTAGCGGGAGGGCGAGAGACCCAGTACTTC.

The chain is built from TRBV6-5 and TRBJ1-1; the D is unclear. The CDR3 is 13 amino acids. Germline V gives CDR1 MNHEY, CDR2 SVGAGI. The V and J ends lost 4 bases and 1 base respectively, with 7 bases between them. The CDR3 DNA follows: TGTGCCAGCAGTTCCTACAAGAACACTGAAGCTTTCTTT. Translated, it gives CASSSYKNTEAFF.

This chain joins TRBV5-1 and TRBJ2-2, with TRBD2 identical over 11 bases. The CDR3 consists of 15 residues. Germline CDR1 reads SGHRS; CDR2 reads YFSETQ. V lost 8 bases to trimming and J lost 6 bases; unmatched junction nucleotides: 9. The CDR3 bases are TGCGCCAGTGAACGGACTAGCGGGCCCCCCGGGGAGCTGTTTTTT. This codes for CASERTSGPPGELFF.

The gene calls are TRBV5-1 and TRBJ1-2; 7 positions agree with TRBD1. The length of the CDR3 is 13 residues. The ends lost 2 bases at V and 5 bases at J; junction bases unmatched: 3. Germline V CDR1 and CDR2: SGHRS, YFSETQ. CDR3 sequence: CASSFDREYGYTF. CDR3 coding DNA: TGCGCCAGCAGCTTTGACAGGGAGTATGGCTACACCTTC.